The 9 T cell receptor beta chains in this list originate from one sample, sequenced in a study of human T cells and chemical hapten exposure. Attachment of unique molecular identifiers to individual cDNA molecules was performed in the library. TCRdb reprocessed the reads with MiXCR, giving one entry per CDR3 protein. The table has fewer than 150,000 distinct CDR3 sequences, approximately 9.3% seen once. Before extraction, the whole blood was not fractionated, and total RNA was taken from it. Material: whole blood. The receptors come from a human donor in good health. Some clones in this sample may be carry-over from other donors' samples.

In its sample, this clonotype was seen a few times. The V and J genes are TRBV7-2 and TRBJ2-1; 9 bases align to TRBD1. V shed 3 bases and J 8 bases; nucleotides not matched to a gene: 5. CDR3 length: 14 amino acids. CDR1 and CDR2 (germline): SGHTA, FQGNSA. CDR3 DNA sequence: TGTGCCAGCAGCTTTATGTGGACAGGGGATGAGCAGTTCTTC. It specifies CASSFMWTGDEQFF.

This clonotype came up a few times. The CDR3 reads CASSRLGGDYNEQFF. The CDR3 DNA is TGTGCCAGCAGCCGTTTGGGCGGCGACTACAATGAGCAGTTCTTC. The V and J genes are TRBV7-2 and TRBJ2-1; no definite D call. The CDR3 is 15 amino acids. V lost 5 bases to trimming and J lost 3 bases, with 14 bases between them. CDR1 is SGHTA, CDR2 FQGNSA, per germline.

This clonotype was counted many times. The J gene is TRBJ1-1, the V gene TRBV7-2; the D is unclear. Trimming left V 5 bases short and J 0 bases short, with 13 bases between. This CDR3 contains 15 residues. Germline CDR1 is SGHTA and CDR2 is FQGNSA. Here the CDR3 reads CASSPGRMMNTEAFF. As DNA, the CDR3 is TGTGCCAGCAGCCCCGGACGTATGATGAACACTGAAGCTTTCTTT. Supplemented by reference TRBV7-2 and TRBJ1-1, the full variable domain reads GAGVSQSPSNKVTEKGKDVELRCDPISGHTALYWYRQSLGQGLEFLIYFQGNSAPDKSGLPSDRFSAERTGGSVSTLTIQRTQQEDSAVYLCASSPGRMMNTEAFFGQGTRLTVV.

CDR3 loop: CASSLTSPGELFF. The DNA for the CDR3 is TGTGCCAGCTCACTAACTAGCCCCGGGGAGCTGTTTTTT. This chain links TRBV18 with TRBJ2-2; perhaps TRBD2 as D (6 bases). From germline, CDR1 is KGHSH and CDR2 LQKENI. The CDR3 is 13 residues long. V was shortened by 4 bases and J by 6 bases, with 9 bases between the two germline ends.

CDR3 coding DNA: TGTGCCATCAGTGGTGGGACTAGCGGGGGAAATGCCTACGAGCAGTACTTC. It is translated as CAISGGTSGGNAYEQYF. V gene TRBV10-3 combines with J gene TRBJ2-7; 14 bases match TRBD2. The junction had 7 bases not matched to a gene; V was cut back by 4 bases and J by 2 bases. The CDR3 spans 17 residues. In germline, CDR1 is ENHRY, CDR2 SYGVKD.

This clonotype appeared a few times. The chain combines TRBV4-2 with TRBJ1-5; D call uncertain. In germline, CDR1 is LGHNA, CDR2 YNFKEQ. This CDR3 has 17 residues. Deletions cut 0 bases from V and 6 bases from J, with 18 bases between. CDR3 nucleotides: TGTGCCAGCAGCCAAGATGGGCCGGATACAAGTGCTCAGCCCCAGCATTTT. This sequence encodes CASSQDGPDTSAQPQHF.

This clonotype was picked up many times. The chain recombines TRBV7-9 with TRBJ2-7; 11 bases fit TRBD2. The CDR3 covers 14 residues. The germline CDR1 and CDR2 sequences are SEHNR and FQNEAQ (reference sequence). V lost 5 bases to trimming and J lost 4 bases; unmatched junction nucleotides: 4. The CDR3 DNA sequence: TGTGCCAGCAGCCCCGGACTAGCGGGTTACGAGCAGTACTTC. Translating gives CASSPGLAGYEQYF.

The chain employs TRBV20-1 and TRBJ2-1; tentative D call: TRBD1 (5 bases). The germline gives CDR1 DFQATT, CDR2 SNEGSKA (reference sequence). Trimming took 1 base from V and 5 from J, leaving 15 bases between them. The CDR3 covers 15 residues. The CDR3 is CSARAVRQLDNEQFF. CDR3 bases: TGCAGTGCTAGAGCCGTGCGACAGCTAGACAATGAGCAGTTCTTC.

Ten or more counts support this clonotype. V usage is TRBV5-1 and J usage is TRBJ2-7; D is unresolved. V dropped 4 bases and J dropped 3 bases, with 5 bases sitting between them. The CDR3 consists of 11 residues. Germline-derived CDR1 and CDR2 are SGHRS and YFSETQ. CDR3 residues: CASSTNYEQYF. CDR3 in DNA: TGCGCCAGCAGCACCAACTACGAGCAGTACTTC.